The rows below give T cell receptor beta chains drawn from one sample of a study of blood T cell repertoires in COVID-19. Some clones are missing from TCRdb's copy, which holds only in-frame ones; the method was immunoSEQ multiplex PCR. Of 250,000 or so clones in the sample, roughly 90% are singletons; the top ten hold roughly 2.5%. Sequencing used peripheral blood. The receptors stem from a woman aged 55-69 years with acute or convalescent COVID-19. CDR3s include the opening cysteine and the closing phenylalanine or tryptophan. A D gene is named only where the DNA matches it firmly. Clone size appears in some rows only: once, few, many, or a class for an expanded clone.

V gene: TRBV19
J gene: TRBJ1-1
clone size: -
D gene: -
CDR3 DNA: TGTGCCAGTAGACTTACGACAGGCTGGAATACTGAAGCTTTCTTT
CDR3 protein: CASRLTTGWNTEAFF

V gene: TRBV19
J gene: TRBJ1-4
clone size: -
D gene: -
CDR3 DNA: TGTGCCAGTAGTATACCCAGGCTAATTGAAAAACTGTTTTTT
CDR3 protein: CASSIPRLIEKLFF

V gene: TRBV7-2
J gene: TRBJ1-2
clone size: few
D gene: -
CDR3 DNA: TGTGCCAGCAGCTTAGGACAGACAACGGCGCAATATGGCTACACCTTC
CDR3 protein: CASSLGQTTAQYGYTF

V gene: TRBV30
J gene: TRBJ2-7
clone size: -
D gene: TRBD2
CDR3 DNA: TGTGCCTGGAGCCTAGGGACTAGCGGGGCCAGCTCCTACGAGCAGTACTTC
CDR3 protein: CAWSLGTSGASSYEQYF

V gene: TRBV11-3
J gene: TRBJ2-3
clone size: -
D gene: -
CDR3 DNA: TGTGCCAGCAGCTTAGGGGGGGGCACGAGGACAGATACGCAGTATTTT
CDR3 protein: CASSLGGGTRTDTQYF

V gene: TRBV7-2
J gene: TRBJ2-7
clone size: -
D gene: -
CDR3 DNA: TGTGCCAGCAGCTTAGGGGCCACGCAGTACTTC
CDR3 protein: CASSLGATQYF

V gene: TRBV4-2
J gene: TRBJ1-5
clone size: -
D gene: TRBD1
CDR3 DNA: TGTGCCAGCAGCCAAGCCGCAGACAGGGGGAATCAGCCCCAGCATTTT
CDR3 protein: CASSQAADRGNQPQHF

V gene: TRBV18
J gene: TRBJ1-5
clone size: -
D gene: -
CDR3 DNA: TGTGCCAGCTCACCAGGGCCGGTAAATCAGCCCCAGCATTTT
CDR3 protein: CASSPGPVNQPQHF

V gene: TRBV5-8
J gene: TRBJ2-3
clone size: -
D gene: TRBD2
CDR3 DNA: TGTGCCAGCAGCTTGGCGGGGGGGAGCACAGATACGCAGTATTTT
CDR3 protein: CASSLAGGSTDTQYF

V gene: TRBV27
J gene: TRBJ2-1
clone size: -
D gene: TRBD1
CDR3 DNA: TGTGCCAGCAGTCTAAAGGCGACAGGGGGCGCGAACAATGAGCAGTTCTTC
CDR3 protein: CASSLKATGGANNEQFF

V gene: TRBV6-2/TRBV6-3
J gene: TRBJ2-7
clone size: -
D gene: -
CDR3 DNA: TGTGCCAGCAGTTACCTGCTAGCAAGTGAGCAGTACTTC
CDR3 protein: CASSYLLASEQYF

V gene: TRBV5-1
J gene: TRBJ2-1
clone size: -
D gene: TRBD1
CDR3 DNA: TGCGCCAGCAGCTCAACCCTTCTCGAACCCGGGACAGGGGGCGATGAGCAGTTCTTC
CDR3 protein: CASSSTLLEPGTGGDEQFF

V gene: TRBV7-3
J gene: TRBJ1-1
clone size: -
D gene: -
CDR3 DNA: TGTGCCAGCAGCTTATCCAGGGTGAGGATGAACACTGAAGCTTTCTTT
CDR3 protein: CASSLSRVRMNTEAFF

V gene: TRBV19
J gene: TRBJ2-3
clone size: -
D gene: TRBD2
CDR3 DNA: TGTGCCAGTAGTTGGACTAGCGGGGGGGCGGCCAGCACAGATACGCAGTATTTT
CDR3 protein: CASSWTSGGAASTDTQYF

V gene: TRBV19
J gene: TRBJ1-2
clone size: once
D gene: -
CDR3 DNA: TGTGCCAGTAGTACACCCCGGAGCTATGGCTACACCTTC
CDR3 protein: CASSTPRSYGYTF

V gene: TRBV19
J gene: TRBJ2-5
clone size: -
D gene: -
CDR3 DNA: TGTGCCAGTAGCCTCCAAGAGACCCAGTACTTC
CDR3 protein: CASSLQETQYF

V gene: TRBV6-6
J gene: TRBJ1-3
clone size: -
D gene: TRBD1
CDR3 DNA: TGTGCCAGCAGTTGGGGACAGATTTCCTCTGGAAACACCATATATTTT
CDR3 protein: CASSWGQISSGNTIYF

V gene: TRBV19
J gene: TRBJ2-7
clone size: -
D gene: TRBD1
CDR3 DNA: TGTGCCAGTAGTAGGACAGGGGGCTTTGAGCAGTACTTC
CDR3 protein: CASSRTGGFEQYF

V gene: TRBV5-4
J gene: TRBJ1-1
clone size: -
D gene: TRBD1
CDR3 DNA: TGTGCCAGCAGCTTGGGGGGACAGGGGGGTACTGAAGCTTTCTTT
CDR3 protein: CASSLGGQGGTEAFF

V gene: TRBV7-2
J gene: TRBJ1-2
clone size: once
D gene: TRBD1
CDR3 DNA: TGTGCCAGCAGCACGGACAGGGGTGACTATGGCTACACCTTC
CDR3 protein: CASSTDRGDYGYTF